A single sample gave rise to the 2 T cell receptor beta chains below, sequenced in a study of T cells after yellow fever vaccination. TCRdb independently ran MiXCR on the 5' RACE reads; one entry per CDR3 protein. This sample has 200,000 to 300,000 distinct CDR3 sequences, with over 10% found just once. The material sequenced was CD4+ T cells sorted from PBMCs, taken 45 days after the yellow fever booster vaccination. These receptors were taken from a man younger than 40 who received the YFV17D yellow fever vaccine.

The CDR3 region has the DNA TGTGCCAGCAGCCAAGATCTAAGGGGCGGGGAGACCCAGTACTTC. Protein sequence: CASSQDLRGGETQYF. The chain is built from TRBV4-2 and TRBJ2-5; D might be TRBD1 or TRBD2, each matching 5 bases. V was clipped by 0 bases and J by 5 bases, with 13 bases between them. This CDR3 region has 15 residues. In germline, CDR1 is LGHNA, CDR2 YNFKEQ.

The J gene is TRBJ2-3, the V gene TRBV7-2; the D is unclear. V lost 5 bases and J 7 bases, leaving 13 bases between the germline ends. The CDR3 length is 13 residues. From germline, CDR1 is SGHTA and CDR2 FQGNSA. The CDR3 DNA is TGTGCCAGCAGCAGATCTCTCCCGAATACGCAGTATTTT. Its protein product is CASSRSLPNTQYF. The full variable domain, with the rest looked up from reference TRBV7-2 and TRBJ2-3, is GAGVSQSPSNKVTEKGKDVELRCDPISGHTALYWYRQSLGQGLEFLIYFQGNSAPDKSGLPSDRFSAERTGGSVSTLTIQRTQQEDSAVYLCASSRSLPNTQYFGPGTRLTVL.